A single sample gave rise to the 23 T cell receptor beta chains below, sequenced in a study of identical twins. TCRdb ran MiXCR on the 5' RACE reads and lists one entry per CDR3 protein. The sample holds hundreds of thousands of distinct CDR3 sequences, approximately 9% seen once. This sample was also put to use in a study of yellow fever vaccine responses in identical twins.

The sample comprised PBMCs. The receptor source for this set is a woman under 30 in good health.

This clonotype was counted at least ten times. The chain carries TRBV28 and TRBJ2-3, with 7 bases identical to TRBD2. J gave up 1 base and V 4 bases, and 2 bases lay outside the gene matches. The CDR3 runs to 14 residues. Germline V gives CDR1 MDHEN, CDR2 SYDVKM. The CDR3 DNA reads TGTGCCAGCAGTTCCGCGGGAGGCACAGATACGCAGTATTTT. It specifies CASSSAGGTDTQYF.

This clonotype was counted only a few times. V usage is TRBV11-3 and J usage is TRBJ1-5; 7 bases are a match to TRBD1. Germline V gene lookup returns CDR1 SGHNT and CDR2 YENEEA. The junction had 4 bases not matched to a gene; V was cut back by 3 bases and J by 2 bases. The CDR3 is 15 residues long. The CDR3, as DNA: TGTGCCAGCAGCTTTTGGACAGGTTGCAATCAGCCCCAGCATTTT. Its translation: CASSFWTGCNQPQHF.

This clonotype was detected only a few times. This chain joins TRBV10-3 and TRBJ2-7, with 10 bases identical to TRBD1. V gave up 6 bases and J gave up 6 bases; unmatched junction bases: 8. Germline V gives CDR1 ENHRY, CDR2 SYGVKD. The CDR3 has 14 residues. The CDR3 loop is CAIRFSGTGVEQYF. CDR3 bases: TGTGCCATCAGATTCTCCGGGACAGGGGTCGAGCAGTACTTC.

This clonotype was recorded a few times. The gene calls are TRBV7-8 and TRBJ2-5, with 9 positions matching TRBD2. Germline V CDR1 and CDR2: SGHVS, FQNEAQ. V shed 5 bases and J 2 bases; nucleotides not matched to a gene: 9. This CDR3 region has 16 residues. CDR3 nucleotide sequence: TGTGCCAGCAGCCCAAGCGGGCGGGGGGGACAAGAGACCCAGTACTTC. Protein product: CASSPSGRGGQETQYF.

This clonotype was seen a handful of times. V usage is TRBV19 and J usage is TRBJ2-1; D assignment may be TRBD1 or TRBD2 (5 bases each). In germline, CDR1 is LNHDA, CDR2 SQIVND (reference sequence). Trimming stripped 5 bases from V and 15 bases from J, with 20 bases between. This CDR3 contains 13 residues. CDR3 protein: CASSPEYGTLGFF. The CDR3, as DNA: TGTGCCAGTAGTCCCGAATACGGGACCTTGGGGTTCTTC.

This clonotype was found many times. This chain's CDR3 is CASSVGQGVNYGYTF. The CDR3 nucleotides read TGCGCCAGCAGCGTGGGACAGGGGGTTAACTATGGCTACACCTTC. The chain carries TRBV5-1 and TRBJ1-2; TRBD1 matches 11 bases. The CDR3 spans 15 residues. Germline CDR1 and CDR2: SGHRS and YFSETQ. Trimming at V came to 4 bases and at J to 1 base, leaving 3 bases not matched to a gene.

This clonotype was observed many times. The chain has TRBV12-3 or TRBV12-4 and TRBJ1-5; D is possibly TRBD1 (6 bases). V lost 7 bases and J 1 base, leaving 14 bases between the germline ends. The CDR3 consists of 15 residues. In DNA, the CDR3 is TGTGCCAGCAAGGGACAATTGGGGAGCAATCAGCCCCAGCATTTT. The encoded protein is CASKGQLGSNQPQHF.

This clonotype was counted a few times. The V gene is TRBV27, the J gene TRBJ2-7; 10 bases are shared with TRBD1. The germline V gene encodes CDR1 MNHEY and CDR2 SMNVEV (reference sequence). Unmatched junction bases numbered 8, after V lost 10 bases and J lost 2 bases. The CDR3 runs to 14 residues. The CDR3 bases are TGTGCCAAAACCCTGGACAGGGGGGCCTACGAGCAGTACTTC. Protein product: CAKTLDRGAYEQYF.

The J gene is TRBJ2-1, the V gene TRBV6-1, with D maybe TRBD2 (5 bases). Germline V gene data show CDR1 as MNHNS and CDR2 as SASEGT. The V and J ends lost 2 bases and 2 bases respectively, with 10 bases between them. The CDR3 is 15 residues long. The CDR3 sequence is CASSEIVGAYNEQFF. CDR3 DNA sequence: TGTGCCAGCAGTGAAATTGTCGGGGCCTACAATGAGCAGTTCTTC.

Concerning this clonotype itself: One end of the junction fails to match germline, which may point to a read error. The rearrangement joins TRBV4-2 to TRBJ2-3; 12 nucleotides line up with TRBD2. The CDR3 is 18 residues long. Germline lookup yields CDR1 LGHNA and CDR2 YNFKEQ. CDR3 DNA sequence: TGTGCCAGCAGCCAAGATCCTAGCGGGGGGGCCAGGTCAGATACGCTGTATTTT. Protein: CASSQDPSGGARSDTLYF.

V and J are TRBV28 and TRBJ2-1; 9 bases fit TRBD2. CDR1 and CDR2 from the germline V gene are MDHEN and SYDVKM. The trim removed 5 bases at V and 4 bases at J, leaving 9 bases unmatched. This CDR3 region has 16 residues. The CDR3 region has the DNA TGTGCCAGCAGTACGATAGCGGGGGCTCCATACAATGAGCAGTTCTTC. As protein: CASSTIAGAPYNEQFF.

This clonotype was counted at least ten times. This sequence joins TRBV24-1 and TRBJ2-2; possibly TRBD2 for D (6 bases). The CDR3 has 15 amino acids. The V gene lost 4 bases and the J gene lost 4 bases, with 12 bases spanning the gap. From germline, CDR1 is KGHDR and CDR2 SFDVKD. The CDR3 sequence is CATSDGGGPTGELFF. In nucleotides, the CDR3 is TGTGCCACCAGTGACGGGGGTGGACCCACCGGGGAGCTGTTTTTT.

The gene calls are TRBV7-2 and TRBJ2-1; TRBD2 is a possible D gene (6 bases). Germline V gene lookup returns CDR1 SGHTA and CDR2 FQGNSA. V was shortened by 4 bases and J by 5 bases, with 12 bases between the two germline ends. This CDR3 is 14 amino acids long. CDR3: CASSSAGRDNEQFF. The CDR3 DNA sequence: TGTGCCAGCAGCTCTGCGGGAAGGGACAATGAGCAGTTCTTC. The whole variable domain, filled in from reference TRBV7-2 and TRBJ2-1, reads GAGVSQSPSNKVTEKGKDVELRCDPISGHTALYWYRQSLGQGLEFLIYFQGNSAPDKSGLPSDRFSAERTGGSVSTLTIQRTQQEDSAVYLCASSSAGRDNEQFFGPGTRLTVL.

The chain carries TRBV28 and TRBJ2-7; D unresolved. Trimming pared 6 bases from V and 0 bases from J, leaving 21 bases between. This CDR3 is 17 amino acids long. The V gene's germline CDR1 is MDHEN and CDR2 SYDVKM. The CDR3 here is CASSPGVPNKGSYEQYF. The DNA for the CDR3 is TGTGCCAGCAGCCCCGGAGTACCCAATAAGGGCTCCTACGAGCAGTACTTC.

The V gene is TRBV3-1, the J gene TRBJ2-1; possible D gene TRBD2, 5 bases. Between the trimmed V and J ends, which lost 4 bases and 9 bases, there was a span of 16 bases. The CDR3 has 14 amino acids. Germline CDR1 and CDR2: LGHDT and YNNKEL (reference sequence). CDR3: CASSRPGKASEQFF. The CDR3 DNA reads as TGTGCCAGCAGCCGCCCGGGAAAAGCGAGTGAGCAGTTCTTC.

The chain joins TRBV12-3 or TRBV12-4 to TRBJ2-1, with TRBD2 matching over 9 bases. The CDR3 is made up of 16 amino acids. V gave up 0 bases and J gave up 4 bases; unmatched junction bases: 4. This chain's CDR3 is CASSLASGGLYNEQFF. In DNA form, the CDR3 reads TGTGCCAGCAGTTTAGCTAGCGGGGGCCTTTACAATGAGCAGTTCTTC.

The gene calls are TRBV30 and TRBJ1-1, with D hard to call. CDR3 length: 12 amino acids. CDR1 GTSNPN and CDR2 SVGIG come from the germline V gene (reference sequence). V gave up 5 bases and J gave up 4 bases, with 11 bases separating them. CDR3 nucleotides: TGTGCCTGGGAGGACGGAGGCACTGAAGCTTTCTTT. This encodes CAWEDGGTEAFF.

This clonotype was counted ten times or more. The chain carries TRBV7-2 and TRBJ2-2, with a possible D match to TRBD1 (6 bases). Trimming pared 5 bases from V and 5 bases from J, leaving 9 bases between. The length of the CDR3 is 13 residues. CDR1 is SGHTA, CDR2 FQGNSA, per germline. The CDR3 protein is CASSPQGTGELFF. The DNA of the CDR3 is TGTGCCAGCAGCCCACAGGGAACCGGGGAGCTGTTTTTT.

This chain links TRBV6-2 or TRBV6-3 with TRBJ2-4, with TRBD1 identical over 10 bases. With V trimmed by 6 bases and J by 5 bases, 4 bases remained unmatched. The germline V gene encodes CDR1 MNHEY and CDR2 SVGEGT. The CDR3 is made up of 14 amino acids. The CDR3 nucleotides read TGTGCCAGCAGACGACAGGGGGCGGAAAACATTCAGTACTTC. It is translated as CASRRQGAENIQYF.

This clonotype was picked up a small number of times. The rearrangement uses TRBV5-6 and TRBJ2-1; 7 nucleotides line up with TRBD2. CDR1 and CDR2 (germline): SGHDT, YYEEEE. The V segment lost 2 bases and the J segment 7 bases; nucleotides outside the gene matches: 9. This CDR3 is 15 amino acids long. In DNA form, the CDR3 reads TGTGCCAGCAGCTTTGCGGGAGTAGGAGTGAATGAGCAGTTCTTC. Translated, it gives CASSFAGVGVNEQFF.

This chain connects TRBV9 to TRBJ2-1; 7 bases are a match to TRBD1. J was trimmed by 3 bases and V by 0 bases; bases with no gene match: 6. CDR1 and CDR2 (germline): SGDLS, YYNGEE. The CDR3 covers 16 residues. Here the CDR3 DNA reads TGTGCCAGCAGCGTAGAGGGACAGAGCGGCTACAATGAGCAGTTCTTC. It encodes CASSVEGQSGYNEQFF.

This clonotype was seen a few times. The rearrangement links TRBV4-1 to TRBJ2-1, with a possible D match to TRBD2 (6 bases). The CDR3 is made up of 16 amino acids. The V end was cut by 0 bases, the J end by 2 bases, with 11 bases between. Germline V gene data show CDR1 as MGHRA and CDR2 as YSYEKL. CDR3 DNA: TGCGCCAGCAGCCAAGAGGAGCGGGCCGCCTACAATGAGCAGTTCTTC. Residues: CASSQEERAAYNEQFF.

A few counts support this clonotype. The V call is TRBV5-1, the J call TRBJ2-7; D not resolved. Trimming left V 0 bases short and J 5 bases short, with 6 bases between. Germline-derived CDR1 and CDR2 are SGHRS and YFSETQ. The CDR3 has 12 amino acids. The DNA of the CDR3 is TGCGCCAGCAGCTTGGAGGTTGACGAGCAGTACTTC. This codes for CASSLEVDEQYF.